Each of the 8 T cell receptor beta chains below was sequenced from the same sample in a study of OX40 agonist ivuxolimab in advanced cancers. Profiled with immunoSEQ multiplex PCR; TCRdb holds only in-frame clones, not every one. The sample carries about 120,000 clones, roughly nine tenths recorded once. This material consisted of CD4+ or CD8+ T cells sorted from blood, taken in a trial of the OX40 agonist ivuxolimab. Receptors originate from an adult with an advanced solid tumor such as melanoma, head and neck, liver or kidney cancer.

The chain couples TRBV7-9 to TRBJ2-1, with TRBD2 matching over 13 bases. V shed 6 bases and J 5 bases; nucleotides not matched to a gene: 4. This CDR3 spans 15 amino acids. Germline V gene sequence: CDR1 SEHNR, CDR2 FQNEAQ (reference sequence). The CDR3 region has the DNA TGTGCCAGCAGACCACTAGCGGGGGGGCACAATGAGCAGTTCTTC. Encoded protein: CASRPLAGGHNEQFF.

This rearrangement joins TRBV7-9 to TRBJ2-5; the D gene is possibly TRBD2 (6 bases). CDR1 is SEHNR, CDR2 FQNEAQ, per germline (reference sequence). The CDR3 is 14 amino acids. The V and J ends lost 0 bases and 5 bases respectively, with 10 bases between them. CDR3 DNA sequence: TGTGCCAGCAGCTTAGCTGGAGGGGTTGAGACCCAGTACTTC. Its protein product is CASSLAGGVETQYF.

Of note for this clone: A read error may account for a junction end that differs from germline. This rearrangement joins TRBV2 to TRBJ2-7, with TRBD1 as a possible D gene (5 bases). The CDR3 consists of 12 residues. The germline V gene encodes CDR1 SNHLY and CDR2 FYNNEI. CDR3 coding DNA: TGTGCCAGCCAGGGTGCCTCCTCCGAGCAGTACTTC. Residues: CASQGASSEQYF.

The chain couples TRBV28 to TRBJ1-3; D not certain. The CDR3 runs to 14 residues. Germline V CDR1 and CDR2: MDHEN, SYDVKM. V was clipped by 6 bases and J by 4 bases, with 13 bases between them. CDR3 nucleotide sequence: TGTGCCAGCAGGTTAAGGCCAAGCGGAAACACCATATATTTT. This sequence encodes CASRLRPSGNTIYF.

V is TRBV30 and J is TRBJ1-6; no firm D call. This CDR3 has 15 amino acids. Germline values: CDR1 GTSNPN, CDR2 SVGIG (reference sequence). V was shortened by 0 bases and J by 8 bases, with 14 bases between the two germline ends. CDR3 DNA sequence: TGTGCCTGGAGTGTACTAACGGGTAGGGATTCACCCCTCCACTTT. Protein sequence: CAWSVLTGRDSPLHF.

The chain couples TRBV28 to TRBJ1-6, with D uncertain. This CDR3 has 12 amino acids. In germline, CDR1 is MDHEN, CDR2 SYDVKM. Trimming stripped 3 bases from V and 8 bases from J, with 5 bases between. The CDR3 DNA reads TGTGCCAGCAGTTTGGTCGATTCACCCCTCCACTTT. Translation: CASSLVDSPLHF.

The chain is built from TRBV4-3 and TRBJ2-7; D gene unclear. This CDR3 spans 14 amino acids. Between the trimmed V and J ends, which lost 0 bases and 2 bases, there was a span of 8 bases. Germline CDR1 reads LGHNA; CDR2 reads YSLEER. The CDR3 DNA follows: TGCGCCAGCAGCCAAGAACGAATGCCCTACGAGCAGTACTTC. Protein product: CASSQERMPYEQYF.

The chain recombines TRBV28 with TRBJ2-2, with TRBD2 matching over 16 bases. The CDR3 has 18 residues. Germline V lookup: CDR1 MDHEN, CDR2 SYDVKM. The J segment lost 7 bases and the V segment lost 5 bases, leaving 10 bases of the junction unmatched. DNA of the CDR3: TGTGCCAGCAGTACTCCGGGACTAGCGGGGGGGCCGAACGGGGAGCTGTTTTTT. Translating gives CASSTPGLAGGPNGELFF.